This T cell receptor (beta chain) was recovered during a study of CD8+ T cells in alopecia areata. Looking at the study overall: Patients in the study were on tofacitinib for 6 to 18 months, then off it for 6 months. Findings and limits, study-wide: Clonality in the scalp and expanded CD8+ clones ranked among the top 100 were significantly decreased by tofacitinib. Lesional scalp exceeded normal scalp in clonality, especially in alopecia totalis/universalis. When scalp samples are sequenced, resident alphabeta T cells of normal skin are also captured.

Following extraction, RNA underwent reverse transcription to cDNA, which served as the sequencing template. Data came from immunoSEQ multiplex PCR; TCRdb stores just in-frame clones and leaves some out. The sample consists of 190,000 or so clones, about three fifths of them appearing once. Regarding treatment: oral pan-JAK inhibitor, 5-10 mg twice daily. The V end lost 5 bases, the J end lost 8 bases, and 19 bases lay between the germline ends. Germline V gives CDR1 PRHDT, CDR2 FYEKMQ (reference sequence). CDR3 length: 16 amino acids. On this clone itself: Its target is unknown.

The sample in question was CD8+ T cells sorted from blood, obtained at week 24, from a patient treated with tofacitinib. V is TRBV13 and J is TRBJ1-6; D gene uncertain. The TCR originated in a human donor with alopecia areata. The CDR3, as DNA: TGTGCCAGCAGCCCCCGGACCTCCGGTTCGGATTCACCCCTCCACTTT. Amino acids: CASSPRTSGSDSPLHF.